This is a list of T cell receptor beta chains from one sample in a study of memory CD4+ T cells and cytomegalovirus serostatus. Sequencing used immunoSEQ multiplex PCR; TCRdb keeps in-frame clones, though not all of them. The table records about 64,000 clones, about 74% of them present only once. The sample taken for sequencing was memory CD4+ T cells from blood. All receptors derive from an adult in good health and CMV-seronegative. The CDR3 runs from the conserved cysteine through the conserved F or W. The D gene is left open where the match is weak.

v_gene	d_gene	j_gene	CDR3aa
TRBV30	-	TRBJ2-5	CAWNRRGGETQYF
TRBV7-9	-	TRBJ1-4	CASSLDGREKLFF
TRBV28	TRBD1	TRBJ1-5	CASSLFLRVGTGGRFSNQPQHF
TRBV7-3	-	TRBJ1-1	CASSPTTASGAFF
TRBV29-1	-	TRBJ2-7	CSAQTPGTTEQYF
TRBV30	-	TRBJ2-7	CAWSAGGARPYEQYF
TRBV4-1	-	TRBJ2-3	CASSQEGPSTDTQYF
TRBV5-1	-	TRBJ1-4	CASSFGQVNEKLFF
TRBV6-5	-	TRBJ2-7	CASSAKTGITYEQYF
TRBV2	-	TRBJ1-5	CASSARSGNQPQHF
TRBV11-2	TRBD1	TRBJ2-1	CASSGAGGRGEQFF
TRBV6-1	TRBD1	TRBJ2-7	CATVELHRGSYEQYF
TRBV28	-	TRBJ1-3	CASLTGNTIYF
TRBV2	-	TRBJ1-2	CASSRTEGYTF
TRBV19	TRBD2	TRBJ2-1	CASSIRGGSYNEQFF
TRBV29-1	-	TRBJ1-1	CSVRPYGNTEAFF
TRBV9	TRBD2	TRBJ2-2	CASSVVDSGINGELFF
TRBV30	-	TRBJ1-3	CAWSVGSGNTIYF
TRBV15	-	TRBJ1-2	CATSRGDNSNYGYTF
TRBV5-6	-	TRBJ1-5	CASSSSARADQPQHF
TRBV5-1	-	TRBJ1-6	CASSLSVRSSYNSPLHF
TRBV11-2	TRBD1	TRBJ1-1	CASSPGTGPFF
TRBV19	-	TRBJ1-4	CASSIIPRADEKLFF
TRBV28	-	TRBJ2-5	CASSWNSRVQETQYF
TRBV5-1	TRBD1	TRBJ2-5	CASSSQGQGVETQYF
TRBV4-2	-	TRBJ2-6	CASSQDRGFSGANVLTF
TRBV5-8	-	TRBJ1-4	CASSLWGLEEKLFF
TRBV28	TRBD1	TRBJ1-5	CASRSGTGGNQPQHF
TRBV5-1	TRBD2	TRBJ2-2	CASSPLANANTGELFF
TRBV5-4	TRBD2	TRBJ2-5	CASSSPGLAGGKTQYF
TRBV29-1	TRBD1	TRBJ2-2	CSVEGDRGRAGELFF
TRBV10-3	TRBD2	TRBJ2-7	CAISVTFSGGANIYEQYF
TRBV5-4	-	TRBJ1-2	CASSPTQDSYGYTF
TRBV30	-	TRBJ2-3	CAWRGGSTDTQYF
TRBV30	-	TRBJ1-4	CAWSVRGEKLLF
TRBV30	-	TRBJ1-3	CAWRRSSGNTIYF
TRBV28	-	TRBJ1-5	CASSSRGRSEPQHF
TRBV19	-	TRBJ1-1	CASRLGKNTEAFF
TRBV9	-	TRBJ2-7	CASSAHPGSSYEQYF
TRBV7-9	-	TRBJ2-1	CASSLSQPGYNEQFF
TRBV2	TRBD1	TRBJ1-6	CASSNRQGWNSPLHF
TRBV28	-	TRBJ2-7	CASISAGGGYEQYF
TRBV10-2	-	TRBJ1-5	CASSERGDQPQHF
TRBV7-9	-	TRBJ1-4	CASSFQSAGLKLFF
TRBV10-1	TRBD2	TRBJ2-5	CATRDYQETQYF
TRBV25-1	-	TRBJ1-3	CASSGAARGNTIYF
TRBV5-4	TRBD2	TRBJ2-5	CASSSGTSGSVTQYF
TRBV5-4	TRBD2	TRBJ2-3	CASSLRRQREGSSDTQYF
TRBV7-9	-	TRBJ1-1	CASSLEEGRENTEAFF
TRBV19	-	TRBJ1-6	CASSIRIGTANSPLHF
TRBV15	TRBD1	TRBJ1-6	CATSIGGTGRNSPLHF